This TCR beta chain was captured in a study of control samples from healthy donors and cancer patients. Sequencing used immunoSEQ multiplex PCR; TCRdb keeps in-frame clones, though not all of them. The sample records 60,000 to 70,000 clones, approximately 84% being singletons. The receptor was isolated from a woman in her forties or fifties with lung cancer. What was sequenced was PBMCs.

CDR3 sequence (DNA): TGTGCCAGTAGTGGTACAGGGTATAGCAATCAGCCCCAGCATTTT. Its translation: CASSGTGYSNQPQHF. The chain carries TRBV19 and TRBJ1-5; TRBD1 might be the D (6 bases). The length of the CDR3 is 15 residues. Trimming shortened V by 5 bases and J by 0 bases, and 11 bases separated the two germline ends. Germline V gene lookup returns CDR1 LNHDA and CDR2 SQIVND (reference sequence).